The source of this T cell receptor (beta chain) is a study of preoperative IRX-2 immunotherapy in early breast cancer. Trimming left V 5 bases short and J 1 base short, with 12 bases between. The length of the CDR3 is 15 residues. The germline V gene encodes CDR1 SGHDN and CDR2 FVKESK. Treatment: preoperative locoregional IRX-2 cytokine immunotherapy. Samples came from a phase Ib trial of preoperative locoregional IRX-2 cytokine immunotherapy. This table comes from immunoSEQ multiplex PCR, and its TCRdb copy is limited to in-frame clones, with some not included. The sample lists about 98,000 clones, 80% to 90% occurring once.

V gene TRBV14 combines with J gene TRBJ1-3; unclear D gene. Source: tumor tissue, taken after IRX-2 immunotherapy. The sequence was obtained from a human donor with breast cancer. The CDR3 region is CASSTRFRSGNTIYF. DNA for the CDR3: TGTGCCAGCAGCACTCGATTTAGGTCTGGAAACACCATATATTTT.